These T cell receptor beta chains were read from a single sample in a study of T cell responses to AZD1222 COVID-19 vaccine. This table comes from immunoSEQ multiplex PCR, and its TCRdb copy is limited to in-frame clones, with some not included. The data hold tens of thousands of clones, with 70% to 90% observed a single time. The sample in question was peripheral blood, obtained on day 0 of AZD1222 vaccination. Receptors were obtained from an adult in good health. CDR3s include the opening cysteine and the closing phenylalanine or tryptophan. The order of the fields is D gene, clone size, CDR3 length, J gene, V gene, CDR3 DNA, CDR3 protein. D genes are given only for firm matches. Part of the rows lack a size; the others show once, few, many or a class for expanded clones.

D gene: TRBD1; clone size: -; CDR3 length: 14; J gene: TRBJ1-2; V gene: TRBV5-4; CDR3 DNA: TGTGCCAGCAGCCACTCAGGGGGCGACTATGGCTACACCTTC; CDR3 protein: CASSHSGGDYGYTF
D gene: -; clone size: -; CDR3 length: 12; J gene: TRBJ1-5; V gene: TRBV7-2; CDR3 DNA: TGTGCCAGCAGCTGGCCCAATCAGCCCCAGCATTTT; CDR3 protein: CASSWPNQPQHF
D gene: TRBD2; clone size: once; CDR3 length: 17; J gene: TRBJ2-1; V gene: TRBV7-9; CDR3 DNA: TGTGCCAGCAGCCTCAATTTAGATAGCGGGGTCTACAATGAGCAGTTCTTC; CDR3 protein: CASSLNLDSGVYNEQFF
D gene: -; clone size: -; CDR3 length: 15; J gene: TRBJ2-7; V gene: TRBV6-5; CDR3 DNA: TGTGCCAGCAGTTACTCCGGACGGTTCTCCTACGAGCAGTACTTC; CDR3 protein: CASSYSGRFSYEQYF
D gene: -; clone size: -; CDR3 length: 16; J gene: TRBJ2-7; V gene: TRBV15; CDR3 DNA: TGTGCCACCAGCAGAGATCGAGGCGTGAGCTCCTACGAGCAGTACTTC; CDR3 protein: CATSRDRGVSSYEQYF
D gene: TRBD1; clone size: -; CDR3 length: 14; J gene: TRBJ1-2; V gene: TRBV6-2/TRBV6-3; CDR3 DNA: TGTGCCAGCAGCCAGGACAGGCTCTCATATGGCTACACCTTC; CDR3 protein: CASSQDRLSYGYTF
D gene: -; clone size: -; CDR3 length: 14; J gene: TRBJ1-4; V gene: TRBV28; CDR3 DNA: TGTGCCAGCAGTTCCGGGACAAGTGGTGAAAAACTGTTTTTT; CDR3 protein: CASSSGTSGEKLFF
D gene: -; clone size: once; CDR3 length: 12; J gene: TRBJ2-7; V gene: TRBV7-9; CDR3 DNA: TGTGCCAGCAGCCCCGGACAGCCCGAGCAGTACTTC; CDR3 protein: CASSPGQPEQYF
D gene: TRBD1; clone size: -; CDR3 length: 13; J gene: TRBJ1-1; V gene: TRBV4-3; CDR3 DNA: TGCGCCAGCAGCCCCCCGGGACAGGGTAAAGCTTTCTTT; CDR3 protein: CASSPPGQGKAFF
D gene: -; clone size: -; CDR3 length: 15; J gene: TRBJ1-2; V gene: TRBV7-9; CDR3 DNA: TGTGCCAGCAGCCCTGGACCCGCTGCTAACTATGGCTACACCTTC; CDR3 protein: CASSPGPAANYGYTF
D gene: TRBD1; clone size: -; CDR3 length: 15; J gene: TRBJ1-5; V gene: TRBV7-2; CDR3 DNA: TGTGCCAGCAGCTTAGTAGCAGGGGGCGGTCAGCCCCAGCATTTT; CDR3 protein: CASSLVAGGGQPQHF
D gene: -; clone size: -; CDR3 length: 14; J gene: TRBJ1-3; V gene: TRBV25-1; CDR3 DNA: TGTGCCAGCAGTGATGACAGAACAGGAAACACCATATATTTT; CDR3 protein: CASSDDRTGNTIYF
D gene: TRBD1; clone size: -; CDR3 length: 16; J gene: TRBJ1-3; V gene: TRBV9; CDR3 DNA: TGTGCCAGCAGCGCCGGACAGGGATGGTCTGGAAACACCATATATTTT; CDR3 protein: CASSAGQGWSGNTIYF
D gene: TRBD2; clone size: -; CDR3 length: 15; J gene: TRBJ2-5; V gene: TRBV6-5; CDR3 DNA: TGTGCCAGCACAAACGGACTAGCGGGAGTAGAGACCCAGTACTTC; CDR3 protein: CASTNGLAGVETQYF
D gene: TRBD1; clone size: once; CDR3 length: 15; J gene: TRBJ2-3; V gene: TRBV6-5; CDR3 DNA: TGTGCCAGCAGTCCGGGACAGGGGTTGGCAGATACGCAGTATTTT; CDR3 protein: CASSPGQGLADTQYF
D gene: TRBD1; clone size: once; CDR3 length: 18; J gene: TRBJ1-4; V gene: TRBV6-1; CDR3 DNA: TGTGCCAGCAGTGAATCCCCAGGGGGAACTGCAACTAATGAAAAACTGTTTTTT; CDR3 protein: CASSESPGGTATNEKLFF
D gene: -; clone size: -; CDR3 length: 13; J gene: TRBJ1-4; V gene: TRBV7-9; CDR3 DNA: TGTGCCAGCAGCGCAGATTTCGGGGAAAAACTGTTTTTT; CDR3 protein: CASSADFGEKLFF
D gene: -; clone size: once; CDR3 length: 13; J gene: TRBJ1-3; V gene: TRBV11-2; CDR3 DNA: TGTGCCAGCAGCACATCCGGGTGGGGCACCATATATTTT; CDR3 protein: CASSTSGWGTIYF
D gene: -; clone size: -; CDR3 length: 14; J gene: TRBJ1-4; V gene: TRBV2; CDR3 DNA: TGTGCCAGCAGTGAAGACAGGTTTAGTGAAAAACTGTTTTTT; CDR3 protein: CASSEDRFSEKLFF
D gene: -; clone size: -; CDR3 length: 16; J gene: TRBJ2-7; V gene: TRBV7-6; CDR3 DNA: TGTGCCAGCAGCCGCAGAAGTGGGGTTTTGAGCTACGAGCAGTACTTC; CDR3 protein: CASSRRSGVLSYEQYF
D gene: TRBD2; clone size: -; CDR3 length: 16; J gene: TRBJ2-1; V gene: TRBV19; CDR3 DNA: TGTGCCAGTAGTAAATCGGTTAGCGGGAGGGTTGATGAGCAGTTCTTC; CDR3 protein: CASSKSVSGRVDEQFF
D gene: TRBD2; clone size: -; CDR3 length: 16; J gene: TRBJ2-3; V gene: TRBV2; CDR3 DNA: TGTGCCAGAGCGGGAGAGGGACCCTACTTTACAGATACGCAGTATTTT; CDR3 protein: CARAGEGPYFTDTQYF
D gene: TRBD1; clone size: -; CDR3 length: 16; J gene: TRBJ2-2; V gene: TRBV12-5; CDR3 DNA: TGTGCTAGTGGTTTACTCCAGACAGGGGACACCGGGGAGCTGTTTTTT; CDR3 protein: CASGLLQTGDTGELFF
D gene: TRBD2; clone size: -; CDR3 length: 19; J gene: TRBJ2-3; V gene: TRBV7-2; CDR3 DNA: TGTGCCAGCAGCTCGAGATATCGGACTAGCGGGGGGGGCACAGATACGCAGTATTTT; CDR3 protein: CASSSRYRTSGGGTDTQYF
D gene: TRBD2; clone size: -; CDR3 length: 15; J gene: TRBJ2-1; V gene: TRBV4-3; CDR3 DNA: TGCGCCAGCAGTCCTAGCGGGAGGGCCGCCAATGAGCAGTTCTTC; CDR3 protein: CASSPSGRAANEQFF
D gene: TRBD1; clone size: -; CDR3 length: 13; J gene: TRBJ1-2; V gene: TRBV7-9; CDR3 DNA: TGTGCCAGCAGCCCGGGACAGTTTCATGGCTACACCTTC; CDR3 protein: CASSPGQFHGYTF
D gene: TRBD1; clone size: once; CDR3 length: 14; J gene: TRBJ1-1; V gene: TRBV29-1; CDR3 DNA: TGCAGCGCCACCACAGGGGGTGGGGGCACTGAAGCTTTCTTT; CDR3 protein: CSATTGGGGTEAFF
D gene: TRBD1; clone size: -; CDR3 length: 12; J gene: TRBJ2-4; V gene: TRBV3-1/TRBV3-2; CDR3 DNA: TGTGCCAGCAGCCGGACAGGGCACATTCAGTACTTC; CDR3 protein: CASSRTGHIQYF